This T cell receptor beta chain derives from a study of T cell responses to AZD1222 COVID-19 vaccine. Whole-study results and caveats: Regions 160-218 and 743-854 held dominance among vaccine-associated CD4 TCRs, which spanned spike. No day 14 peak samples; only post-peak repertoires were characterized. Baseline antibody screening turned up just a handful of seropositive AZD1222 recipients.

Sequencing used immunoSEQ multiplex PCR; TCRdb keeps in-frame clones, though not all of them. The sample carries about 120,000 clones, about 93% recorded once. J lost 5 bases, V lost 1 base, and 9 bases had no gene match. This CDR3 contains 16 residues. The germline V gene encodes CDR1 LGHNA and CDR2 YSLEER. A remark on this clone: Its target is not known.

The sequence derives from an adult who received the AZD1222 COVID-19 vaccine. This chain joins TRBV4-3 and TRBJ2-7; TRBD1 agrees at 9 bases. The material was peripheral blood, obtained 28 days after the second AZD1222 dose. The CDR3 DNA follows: TGCGCCAGCAGCCAAGCCTCTGCGGGACAGGGCAACGAGCAGTACTTC. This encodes CASSQASAGQGNEQYF.